The 20 T cell receptor beta chains in this list originate from one sample, sequenced in a study of human T cells and chemical hapten exposure (dated by TCRdb to 2020 to 2022). The time point label for this specimen denotes: pre-sensitization, week 0. Sample treatment or condition, as interpreted from the label and publication: therapeutic diphenylcyclopropenone sensitization with weekly scalp DPC. The method behind the library was RACE. Sequencing was performed on a NextSeq 500. Through fastp at Q25 and MiXCR, TCRdb rebuilt clones from the public reads, retaining in-frame beta chains. Entries are consolidated by CDR3 protein sequence, retaining the most common genes and DNA. The sample includes about 51,000 distinct CDR3 sequences, with roughly 8.8% observed a single time. The biggest ten clones account for around 14% of the sample. The sample consisted of whole blood, taken in connection with sensitization to the hapten diphenylcyclopropenone (DPC). Every receptor here comes from a woman aged 40 to 50 with alopecia areata. Some clones in this sample may be carry-over from other donors' samples.

This clonotype has ten or more counts. The V and J genes are TRBV3-1 and TRBJ2-7; D is undetermined. In germline, CDR1 is LGHDT, CDR2 YNNKEL (reference sequence). This CDR3 has 12 amino acids. The V end was cut by 1 base, the J end by 3 bases, with 4 bases between. The CDR3 coding sequence is TGTGCCAGCAGCCAAGCCCACTACGAGCAGTACTTC. This gives the protein CASSQAHYEQYF.

V gene TRBV7-7 combines with J gene TRBJ2-5; 8 bases are a match to TRBD1. The CDR3 spans 16 residues. With V trimmed by 8 bases and J by 1 base, 12 bases remained unmatched. Looked up from germline, CDR1 is SSHAT and CDR2 is FNYEAQ (reference sequence). This chain's CDR3 is CASSLTSGGSQETQYF. The CDR3 DNA follows: TGTGCCAGCTCCTTAACCTCAGGGGGCTCCCAAGAGACCCAGTACTTC.

Ten or more counts support this clonotype. The chain is built from TRBV7-6 and TRBJ2-3; 12 bases are a match to TRBD2. The CDR3 is 13 residues long. Germline values: CDR1 SGHVS, CDR2 FNYEAQ. V dropped 2 bases and J dropped 10; count of bases not matched to a gene: 1. The CDR3 sequence: CASSLLAGGAQYF. CDR3 DNA: TGTGCCAGCAGCTTACTAGCGGGGGGGGCGCAGTATTTT.

The V call is TRBV20-1, the J call TRBJ2-5, with TRBD2 identical over 7 bases. The CDR3 length is 14 residues. V trimming: 3 bases; J trimming: 2 bases; junction bases outside the gene matches: 6. The V gene's germline CDR1 is DFQATT and CDR2 SNEGSKA (reference sequence). The CDR3 sequence is CSAREGGGQETQYF. The CDR3 nucleotides read TGCAGTGCTAGGGAGGGCGGGGGACAAGAGACCCAGTACTTC.

At least ten counts were recorded for this clonotype. The V and J genes are TRBV7-2 and TRBJ1-3, with 10 bases fitting TRBD1. The CDR3 runs to 15 residues. Per germline, CDR1 SGHTA and CDR2 FQGNSA. With 4 bases clipped from V and 3 bases from J, the junction kept 3 bases outside the gene matches. Here the CDR3 DNA reads TGTGCCAGCAGCTCGACAGGGGGCAGTGGAAACACCATATATTTT. Amino acids: CASSSTGGSGNTIYF.

This clonotype was picked up a small number of times. The chain uses TRBV20-1 and TRBJ2-3; 7 bases match TRBD2. There are 17 residues in the CDR3. V lost 0 bases and J lost 2; bases outside the gene matches: 11. CDR1 is DFQATT, CDR2 SNEGSKA, per germline (reference sequence). The CDR3 is CSARDFRDYRNTDTQYF. As DNA, the CDR3 is TGCAGTGCTAGAGATTTCCGGGACTACCGAAACACAGATACGCAGTATTTT.

This clonotype was picked up many times. The V call is TRBV12-3 or TRBV12-4, the J call TRBJ2-7; the match to TRBD2 covers 8 bases. The CDR3 has 13 residues. J gave up 7 bases and V 7 bases, and 9 bases lay outside the gene matches. The CDR3 sequence is CASTPTLAGEQYF. As DNA, the CDR3 is TGTGCCAGCACCCCTACGCTAGCGGGTGAGCAGTACTTC.

This clonotype was found a few times. The J gene is TRBJ1-2, the V gene TRBV10-3, with 10 positions matching TRBD1. Trimming at V came to 3 bases and at J to 6 bases, leaving 7 bases not matched to a gene. Germline V gene lookup returns CDR1 ENHRY and CDR2 SYGVKD. The CDR3 has 15 residues. The chain's CDR3 is CAISDPGQGRDGYTF. As DNA, the CDR3 is TGTGCCATCAGTGACCCGGGACAGGGGAGGGATGGCTACACCTTC.

This clonotype was picked up a small number of times. This sequence joins TRBV11-2 and TRBJ2-1; no clear D gene. The V gene lost 5 bases and the J gene lost 9 bases, with 8 bases spanning the gap. This CDR3 has 11 residues. The V gene's germline CDR1 is SGHAT and CDR2 FQNNGV. This chain's CDR3 is CASSHASEQFF. The CDR3 DNA sequence: TGTGCCAGCAGCCACGCGAGTGAGCAGTTCTTC.

This clonotype was detected ten times or more. The V call is TRBV12-3 or TRBV12-4, the J call TRBJ1-1; TRBD1 matches at 8 bases. The CDR3 sequence is 14 residues long. V shed 6 bases, J shed 4 bases, and the junction held 7 bases outside the gene matches. The CDR3 nucleotides are TGTGCCAGCAGCGAGGCAGGGGGCGGCACTGAAGCTTTCTTT. Translating it yields CASSEAGGGTEAFF.

This clonotype was recorded many times. The genes are TRBV18 and TRBJ2-1; the D is unclear. The germline gives CDR1 KGHSH, CDR2 LQKENI. The CDR3 spans 14 residues. The V and J ends lost 3 bases and 6 bases respectively, with 12 bases between them. CDR3 amino acids: CASSPSWLGNEQFF. CDR3 nucleotides: TGTGCCAGCTCACCTAGTTGGTTGGGCAATGAGCAGTTCTTC.

In its sample, this clonotype was seen many times. This chain's CDR3 is CASRLGQLIAKNIQYF. CDR3 DNA: TGTGCCAGCAGACTCGGACAGCTTATAGCCAAAAACATTCAGTACTTC. The chain employs TRBV2 and TRBJ2-4; perhaps TRBD1 as D (6 bases). Trimming left V 6 bases short and J 0 bases short, with 15 bases between. Germline V gene sequence: CDR1 SNHLY, CDR2 FYNNEI. The CDR3 loop spans 16 amino acids.

This clonotype came up many times. This chain links TRBV7-2 with TRBJ2-1; D is undetermined. Trimming removed 1 base from V and 4 bases from J, with 8 bases in between. The germline CDR1 and CDR2 sequences are SGHTA and FQGNSA. The CDR3 sequence is 14 residues long. As DNA, the CDR3 is TGTGCCAGCAGCTTAGGACTGGATTACAATGAGCAGTTCTTC. This translates into CASSLGLDYNEQFF.

This clonotype was seen repeatedly, ten times or more. V usage is TRBV7-6 and J usage is TRBJ1-6, with D tentatively TRBD1 (5 bases). The CDR3 covers 15 residues. CDR1 and CDR2 from the germline V gene are SGHVS and FNYEAQ. V dropped 1 base and J dropped 9 bases, with 13 bases sitting between them. The CDR3 loop is CASSLGGTRTSPLHF. The CDR3 nucleotides read TGTGCCAGCAGCTTAGGAGGGACCAGGACTTCACCCCTCCACTTT.

The V call is TRBV12-3 or TRBV12-4, the J call TRBJ1-1, with TRBD1 identical over 11 bases. CDR3 length: 17 residues. V shed 5 bases and J 0 bases; nucleotides not matched to a gene: 8. CDR3 protein: CASSPRTGGRVNTEAFF. The CDR3 DNA sequence: TGTGCCAGCAGTCCCAGGACAGGGGGCAGAGTGAACACTGAAGCTTTCTTT.

This clonotype was seen many times. The J gene is TRBJ1-1, the V gene TRBV19; 7 bases map to TRBD1. The CDR3 has 11 amino acids. Losses at the gene ends were 11 bases for V and 4 bases for J; bases not matched to a gene: 4. The germline V gene encodes CDR1 LNHDA and CDR2 SQIVND (reference sequence). This chain's CDR3 is CACQGGTEAFF. The CDR3 DNA reads as TGTGCCTGCCAGGGGGGCACTGAAGCTTTCTTT.

V is TRBV5-6 and J is TRBJ2-3; D is perhaps TRBD2 (6 bases). Germline V gene sequence: CDR1 SGHDT, CDR2 YYEEEE. The V gene lost 6 bases and the J gene lost 2 bases, with 10 bases spanning the gap. The CDR3 consists of 13 residues. In nucleotides, the CDR3 is TGTGCCAGCACTAGCGCATACACAGATACGCAGTATTTT. Its translation: CASTSAYTDTQYF.

This clonotype appeared a few times. The rearrangement links TRBV6-5 to TRBJ1-3, with no clear D. Between the trimmed V and J ends, which lost 5 bases and 0 bases, there was a span of 11 bases. This CDR3 is built from 15 residues. Germline CDR1 MNHEY, CDR2 SVGAGI. The CDR3 loop is CASSAWRASGNTIYF. The CDR3, as DNA: TGTGCCAGCAGTGCCTGGAGGGCCTCTGGAAACACCATATATTTT.

The chain uses TRBV2 and TRBJ1-6; possible D gene TRBD1, 6 bases. The V and J ends lost 5 bases and 6 bases respectively, with 17 bases between them. The germline V gene encodes CDR1 SNHLY and CDR2 FYNNEI. This CDR3 has 16 amino acids. Here the CDR3 DNA reads TGTGCCAGCAGTCCACCGAGTGGGGGCATTAATTCACCCCTCCACTTT. Amino acids: CASSPPSGGINSPLHF.

This clonotype was found many times. The genes are TRBV11-2 and TRBJ2-3; 15 bases line up with TRBD2. Germline CDR1 SGHAT, CDR2 FQNNGV. CDR3 size: 16 residues. The V and J ends lost 4 bases and 6 bases, in that order; junction bases with no gene match: 5. The CDR3 loop is CASSSAGTSGGDTQYF. The CDR3 coding sequence is TGTGCCAGCAGCTCAGCTGGGACTAGCGGGGGGGATACGCAGTATTTT.